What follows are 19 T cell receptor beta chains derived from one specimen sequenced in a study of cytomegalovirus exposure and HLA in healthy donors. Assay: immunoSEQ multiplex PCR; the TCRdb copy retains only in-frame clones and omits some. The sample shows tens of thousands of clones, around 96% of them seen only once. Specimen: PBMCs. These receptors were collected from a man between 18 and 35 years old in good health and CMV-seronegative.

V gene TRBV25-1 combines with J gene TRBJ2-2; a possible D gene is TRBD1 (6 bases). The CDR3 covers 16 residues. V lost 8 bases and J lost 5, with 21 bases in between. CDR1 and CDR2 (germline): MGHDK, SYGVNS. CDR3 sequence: CASSRRALTGTGELFF. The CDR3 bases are TGTGCCAGCTCGCGCCGGGCCTTAACAGGGACCGGGGAGCTGTTTTTT.

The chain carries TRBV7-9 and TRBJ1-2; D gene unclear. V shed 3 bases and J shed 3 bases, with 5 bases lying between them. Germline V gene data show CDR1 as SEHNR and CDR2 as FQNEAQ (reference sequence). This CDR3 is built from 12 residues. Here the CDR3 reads CASSFDYYGYTF. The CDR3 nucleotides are TGTGCCAGCAGCTTCGACTACTATGGCTACACCTTC.

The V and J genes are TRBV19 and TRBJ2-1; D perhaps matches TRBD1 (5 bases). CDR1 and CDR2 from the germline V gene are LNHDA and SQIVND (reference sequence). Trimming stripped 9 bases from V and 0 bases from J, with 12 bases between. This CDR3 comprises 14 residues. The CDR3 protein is CASGHSSSYNEQFF. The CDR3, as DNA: TGTGCCAGCGGACACAGCAGCTCCTACAATGAGCAGTTCTTC.

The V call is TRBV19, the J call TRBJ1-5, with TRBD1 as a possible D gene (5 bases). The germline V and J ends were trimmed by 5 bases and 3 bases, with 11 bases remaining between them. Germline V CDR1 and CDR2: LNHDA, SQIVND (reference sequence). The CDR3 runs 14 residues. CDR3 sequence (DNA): TGTGCCAGTAGTGTCCGGGACTACAATCAGCCCCAGCATTTT. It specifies CASSVRDYNQPQHF.

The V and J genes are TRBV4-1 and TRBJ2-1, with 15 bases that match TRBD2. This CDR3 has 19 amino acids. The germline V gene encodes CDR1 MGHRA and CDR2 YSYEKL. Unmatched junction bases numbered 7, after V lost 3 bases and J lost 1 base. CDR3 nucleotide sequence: TGCGCCAGCAGCCAGGCCGGACTAGCGGGAGGGATGTCCTACAATGAGCAGTTCTTC. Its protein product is CASSQAGLAGGMSYNEQFF.

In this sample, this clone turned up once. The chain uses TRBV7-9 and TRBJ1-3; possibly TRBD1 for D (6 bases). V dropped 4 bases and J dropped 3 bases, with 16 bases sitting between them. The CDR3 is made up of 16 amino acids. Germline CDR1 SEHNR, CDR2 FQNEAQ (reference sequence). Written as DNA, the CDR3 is TGTGCCAGCAGCTATTTCACAGGGCCGAGTGGAAACACCATATATTTT. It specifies CASSYFTGPSGNTIYF.

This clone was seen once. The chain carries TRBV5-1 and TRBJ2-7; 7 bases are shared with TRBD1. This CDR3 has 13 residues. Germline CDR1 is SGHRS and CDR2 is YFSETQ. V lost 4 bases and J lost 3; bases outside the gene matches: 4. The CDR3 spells CASSIQGFYEQYF. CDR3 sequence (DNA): TGCGCCAGCAGCATACAGGGGTTCTACGAGCAGTACTTC.

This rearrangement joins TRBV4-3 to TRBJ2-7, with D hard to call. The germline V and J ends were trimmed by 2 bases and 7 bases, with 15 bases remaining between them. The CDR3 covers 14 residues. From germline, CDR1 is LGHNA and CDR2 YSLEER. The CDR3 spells CASSQLTGSLEQYF. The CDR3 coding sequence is TGCGCCAGCAGCCAACTCACCGGTTCCCTTGAGCAGTACTTC.

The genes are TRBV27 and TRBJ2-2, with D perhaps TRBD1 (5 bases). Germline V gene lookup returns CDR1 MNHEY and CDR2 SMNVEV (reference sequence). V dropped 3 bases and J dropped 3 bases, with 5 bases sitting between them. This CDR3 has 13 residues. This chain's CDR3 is CASSFRDTGELFF. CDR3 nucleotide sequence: TGTGCCAGCAGTTTCAGGGACACCGGGGAGCTGTTTTTT.

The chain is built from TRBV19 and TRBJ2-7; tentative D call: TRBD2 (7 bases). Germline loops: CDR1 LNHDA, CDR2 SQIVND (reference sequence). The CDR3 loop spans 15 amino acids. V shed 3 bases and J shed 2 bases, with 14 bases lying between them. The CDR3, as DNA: TGTGCCAGTAGTATCCGCGGAGGGGGGGCCTACGAGCAGTACTTC. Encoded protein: CASSIRGGGAYEQYF. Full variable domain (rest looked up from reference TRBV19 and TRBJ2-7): DGGITQSPKYLFRKEGQNVTLSCEQNLNHDAMYWYRQDPGQGLRLIYYSQIVNDFQKGDIAEGYSVSREKKESFPLTVTSAQKNPTAFYLCASSIRGGGAYEQYFGPGTRLTVT.

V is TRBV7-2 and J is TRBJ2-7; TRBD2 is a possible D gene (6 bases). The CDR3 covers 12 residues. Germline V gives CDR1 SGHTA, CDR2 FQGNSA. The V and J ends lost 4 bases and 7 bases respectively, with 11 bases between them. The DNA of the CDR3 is TGTGCCAGCAGCTCTCTCAGCGGGGAGCAGTACTTC. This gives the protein CASSSLSGEQYF. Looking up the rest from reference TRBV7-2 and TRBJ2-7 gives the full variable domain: GAGVSQSPSNKVTEKGKDVELRCDPISGHTALYWYRQSLGQGLEFLIYFQGNSAPDKSGLPSDRFSAERTGGSVSTLTIQRTQQEDSAVYLCASSSLSGEQYFGPGTRLTVT.

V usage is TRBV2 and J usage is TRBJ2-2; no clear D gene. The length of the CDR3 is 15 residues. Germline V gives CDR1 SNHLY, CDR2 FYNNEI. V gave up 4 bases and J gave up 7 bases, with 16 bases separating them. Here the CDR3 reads CASSGPRLTIGELFF. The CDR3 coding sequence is TGTGCCAGCAGTGGGCCTAGACTGACGATCGGGGAGCTGTTTTTT. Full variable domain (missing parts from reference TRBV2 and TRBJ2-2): EPEVTQTPSHQVTQMGQEVILRCVPISNHLYFYWYRQILGQKVEFLVSFYNNEISEKSEIFDDQFSVERPDGSNFTLKIRSTKLEDSAMYFCASSGPRLTIGELFFGEGSRLTVL.

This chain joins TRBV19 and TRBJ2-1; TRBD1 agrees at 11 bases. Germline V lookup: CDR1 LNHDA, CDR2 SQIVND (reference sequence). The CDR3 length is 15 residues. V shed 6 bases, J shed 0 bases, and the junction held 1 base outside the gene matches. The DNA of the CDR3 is TGTGCCAGTAGAGGGACAGGGGGCTCCTACAATGAGCAGTTCTTC. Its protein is CASRGTGGSYNEQFF.

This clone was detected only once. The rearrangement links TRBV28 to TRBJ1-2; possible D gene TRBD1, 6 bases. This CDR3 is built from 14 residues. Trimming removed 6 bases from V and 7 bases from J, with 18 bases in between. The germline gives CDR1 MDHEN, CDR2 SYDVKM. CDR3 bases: TGTGCCAGCAGGGCCGCGGGGGGCCAGGGTGGCTACACCTTC. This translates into CASRAAGGQGGYTF.

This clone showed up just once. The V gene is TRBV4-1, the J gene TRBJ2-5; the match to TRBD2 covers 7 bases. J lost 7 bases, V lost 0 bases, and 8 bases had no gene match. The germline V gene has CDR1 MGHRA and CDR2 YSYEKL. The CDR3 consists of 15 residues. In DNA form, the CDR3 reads TGCGCCAGCAGCCAAGAGGGGGGGGATATGGGGACCCAGTACTTC. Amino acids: CASSQEGGDMGTQYF.

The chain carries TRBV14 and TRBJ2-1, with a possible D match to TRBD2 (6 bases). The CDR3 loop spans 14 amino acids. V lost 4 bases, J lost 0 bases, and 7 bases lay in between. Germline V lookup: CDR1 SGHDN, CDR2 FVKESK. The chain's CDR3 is CASSRRDSYNEQFF. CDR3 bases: TGTGCCAGCAGCCGGCGGGACTCCTACAATGAGCAGTTCTTC.

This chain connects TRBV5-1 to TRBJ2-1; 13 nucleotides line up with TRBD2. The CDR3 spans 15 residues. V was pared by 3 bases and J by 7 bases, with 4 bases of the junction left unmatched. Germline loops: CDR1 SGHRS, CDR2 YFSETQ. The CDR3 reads CASSSGLAGANEQFF. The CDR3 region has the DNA TGCGCCAGCAGCTCCGGACTAGCGGGAGCAAATGAGCAGTTCTTC.

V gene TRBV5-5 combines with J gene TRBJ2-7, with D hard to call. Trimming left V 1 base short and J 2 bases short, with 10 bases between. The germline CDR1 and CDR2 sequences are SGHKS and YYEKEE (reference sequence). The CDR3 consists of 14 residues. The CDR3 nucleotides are TGTGCCAGCAGCTTGATTGGCGGAGCCTACGAGCAGTACTTC. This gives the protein CASSLIGGAYEQYF.

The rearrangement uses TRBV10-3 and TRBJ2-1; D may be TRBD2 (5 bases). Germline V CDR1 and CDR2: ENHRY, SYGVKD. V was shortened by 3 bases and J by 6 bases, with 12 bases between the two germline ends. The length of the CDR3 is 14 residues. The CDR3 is CAISEAALGNEQFF. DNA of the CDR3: TGTGCCATCAGTGAAGCGGCCCTTGGCAATGAGCAGTTCTTC.